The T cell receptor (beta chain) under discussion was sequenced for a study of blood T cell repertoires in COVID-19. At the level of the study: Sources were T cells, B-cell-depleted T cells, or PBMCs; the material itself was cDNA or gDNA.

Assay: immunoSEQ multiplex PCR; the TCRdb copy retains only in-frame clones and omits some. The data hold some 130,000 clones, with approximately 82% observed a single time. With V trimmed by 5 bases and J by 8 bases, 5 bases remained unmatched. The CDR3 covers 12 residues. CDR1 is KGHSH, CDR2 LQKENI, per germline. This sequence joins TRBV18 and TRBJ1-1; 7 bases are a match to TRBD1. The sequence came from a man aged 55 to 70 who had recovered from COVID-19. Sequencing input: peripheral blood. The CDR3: CASSIGQEEAFF. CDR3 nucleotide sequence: TGTGCCAGCTCAATTGGACAGGAAGAAGCTTTCTTT.